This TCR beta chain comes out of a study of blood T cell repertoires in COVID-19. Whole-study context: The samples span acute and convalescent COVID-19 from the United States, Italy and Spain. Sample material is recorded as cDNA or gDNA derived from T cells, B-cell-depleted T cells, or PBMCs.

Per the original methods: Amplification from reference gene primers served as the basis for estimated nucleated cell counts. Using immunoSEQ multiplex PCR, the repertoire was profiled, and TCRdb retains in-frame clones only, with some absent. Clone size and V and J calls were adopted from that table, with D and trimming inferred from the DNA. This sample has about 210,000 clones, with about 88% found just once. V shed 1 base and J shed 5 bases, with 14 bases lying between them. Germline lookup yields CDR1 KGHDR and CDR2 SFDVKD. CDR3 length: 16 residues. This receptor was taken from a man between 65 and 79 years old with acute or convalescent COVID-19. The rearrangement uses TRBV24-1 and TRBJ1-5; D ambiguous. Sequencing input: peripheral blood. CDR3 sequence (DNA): TGTGCCACCAGTGATTTTTTTTCTGGCCCGCATCAGCCCCAGCATTTT. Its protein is CATSDFFSGPHQPQHF.